This entry describes one TCR beta chain. Its antigen is still unknown. The data originate from a study of a mutant IDH1 vaccine in newly diagnosed glioma. Background on the study: Patients came in for eight vaccinations, in weeks 1, 3, 5, 7, 11, 15, 19 and 23. Vaccination began 4-6 weeks post radiotherapy alone, or with temozolomide cycles. Therapy received beforehand was radiotherapy, temozolomide, or both, with most patients given both.

The CDR3 is 15 amino acids. The germline V gene encodes CDR1 SEHNR and CDR2 FQNEAQ (reference sequence). Trimming took 1 base from V and 4 from J, leaving 13 bases between them. The assay was immunoSEQ multiplex PCR, and TCRdb's table has in-frame clones only and misses some. Of tens of thousands of clones listed, 89% are singletons. Documented time point: week 11, during vaccination. The vaccine gave 300 ug of a 20-mer mutant IDH1 peptide subcutaneously per dose. New WHO grade 3 or 4 astrocytomas that were IDH1-mutant and ATRX-lost occurred in the donors. The chain combines TRBV7-9 with TRBJ1-2; tentatively, D is TRBD1 (5 bases). The sample in question was PBMCs, obtained from a glioma patient whose treatment included an IDH1 peptide vaccine. The receptor was derived from a woman between 40 and 50 years old with glioma. The CDR3: CASSLEGAGVYGYTF. In DNA, the CDR3 is TGTGCCAGCAGCTTAGAAGGGGCCGGAGTCTATGGCTACACCTTC.